The following is a TCR beta chain sequence with its context. What it binds is unknown. These data belong to a study of T-cell memory formation after mild COVID-19. In TCRdb, the 5' RACE reads were re-called with MiXCR into one record per CDR3 protein. The sample has about 180,000 distinct CDR3 sequences, about a fifth seen once. General study points: Chiefly within CM and EM were the contracting CD4+ clones; CD8+ ones were within EMRA.

The sequence came from a young man who had mild COVID-19 (a few samples of this study predate the infection). Cell type and time point are not known. Sequencing was carried out using PBMCs or a T cell subset sorted from them (not recorded which).

Here the CDR3 DNA reads TGTGCCGAGACAGGGGACGGCTATGGCTACACCTTC. This codes for CAETGDGYGYTF. The gene calls are TRBV28 and TRBJ1-2; 8 bases map to TRBD1. The CDR3 sequence is 12 residues long. Germline CDR1 is MDHEN and CDR2 is SYDVKM. V was pared by 11 bases and J by 4 bases, with 6 bases of the junction left unmatched.